These 5 T cell receptor beta chains were sequenced from one sample in a study of neurological immune-mediated disorders. In TCRdb, the 5' RACE reads were re-called with MiXCR into one record per CDR3 protein. The table records roughly 100,000 distinct CDR3 sequences, roughly 4% of them present only once. The material sequenced was PBMCs. The receptor source for this set is a woman between 18 and 30 years old with multiple sclerosis.

This clonotype was detected ten times or more. V and J are TRBV12-3 or TRBV12-4 and TRBJ1-5; D is undetermined. Trimming pared 5 bases from V and 0 bases from J, leaving 8 bases between. This CDR3 is 14 amino acids long. The CDR3 loop reads CASSPEGSNQPQHF. The CDR3, as DNA: TGTGCCAGCAGTCCCGAGGGTAGCAATCAGCCCCAGCATTTT.

The table lists this clonotype with many counts. The chain has TRBV7-2 and TRBJ2-3; 12 nucleotides align to TRBD2. This CDR3 has 18 residues. J was trimmed by 0 bases and V by 5 bases; bases with no gene match: 9. Germline-derived CDR1 and CDR2 are SGHTA and FQGNSA. This CDR3 is CASSTTSGGLSSTDTQYF. The CDR3 coding sequence is TGTGCCAGCAGCACGACTAGCGGGGGCCTCTCTAGCACAGATACGCAGTATTTT.

This clonotype occurred many times. J is TRBJ2-1 and V is TRBV10-3; maybe TRBD2 (5 bases). The CDR3 has 13 amino acids. From germline, CDR1 is ENHRY and CDR2 SYGVKD. Trimming removed 0 bases from V and 8 bases from J, with 8 bases in between. The CDR3 spells CAISESGGDEQFF. The DNA for the CDR3 is TGTGCCATCAGTGAGTCAGGAGGTGATGAGCAGTTCTTC.

This clonotype was recorded many times. The gene calls are TRBV10-3 and TRBJ1-6, with D possibly matching TRBD1 (5 bases). Trimming removed 3 bases at V and 10 bases at J, with 16 bases between. CDR1 ENHRY and CDR2 SYGVKD come from the germline V gene. The CDR3 contains 15 residues. This CDR3 reads CAISDQDTLQSPLHF. As DNA, the CDR3 is TGTGCCATCAGTGATCAGGACACCCTCCAATCACCCCTCCACTTT.

This clonotype has ten or more counts. The V and J genes are TRBV20-1 and TRBJ2-5, with 7 bases aligning to TRBD2. The CDR3 is 14 amino acids. Per germline, CDR1 DFQATT and CDR2 SNEGSKA (reference sequence). The trim removed 5 bases at V and 3 bases at J, leaving 9 bases unmatched. The CDR3 loop reads CSARPASGKETQYF. The CDR3 nucleotides are TGCAGTGCTCGGCCGGCTAGCGGTAAAGAGACCCAGTACTTC.